One TCR beta chain is described in this entry. Antigen specificity is unknown. There were likely unrecorded immune exposures, though donors were nominally healthy when sampled. The data stem from a study of cytomegalovirus exposure and HLA in healthy donors. Study background: For the roughly 400 genotyped donors, 81% fell within the Caucasian-associated ancestry cluster. Study-wide points: In a later analysis, an Asian-associated ancestry cluster reportedly showed fewer N-insertions than the approximately 670-donor mean. The study recorded 164 TCR beta chains that were cytomegalovirus-associated.

The PCR contained 60 Vbeta and 13 Jbeta primers. The assay was immunoSEQ multiplex PCR, and TCRdb's table has in-frame clones only and misses some. The sample lists some 130,000 clones; 78% were seen once. Sequenced: PBMCs. The source is a woman aged 18-29 years in good health and CMV-seronegative.

The CDR3, as DNA: TGTGCCTGGAGTGGGCTAGCGGGAATAGACACCGGGGAGCTGTTTTTT. This gives the protein CAWSGLAGIDTGELFF. The rearrangement links TRBV30 to TRBJ2-2, with 9 bases fitting TRBD2. This CDR3 is built from 16 residues. Germline CDR1 and CDR2: GTSNPN and SVGIG (reference sequence). V shed 1 base, J shed 3 bases, and the junction held 6 bases outside the gene matches.